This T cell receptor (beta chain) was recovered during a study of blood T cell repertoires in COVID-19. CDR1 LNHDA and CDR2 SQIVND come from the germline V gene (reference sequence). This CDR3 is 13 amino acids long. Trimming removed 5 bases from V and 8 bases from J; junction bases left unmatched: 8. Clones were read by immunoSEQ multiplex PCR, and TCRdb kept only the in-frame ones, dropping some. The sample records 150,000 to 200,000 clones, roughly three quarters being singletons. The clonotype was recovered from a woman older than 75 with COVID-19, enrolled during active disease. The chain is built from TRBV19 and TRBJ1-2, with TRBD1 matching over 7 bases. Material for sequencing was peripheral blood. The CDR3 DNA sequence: TGTGCCAGTAGTCCATCGACAGGGAGCGGCTACACCTTC. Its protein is CASSPSTGSGYTF.